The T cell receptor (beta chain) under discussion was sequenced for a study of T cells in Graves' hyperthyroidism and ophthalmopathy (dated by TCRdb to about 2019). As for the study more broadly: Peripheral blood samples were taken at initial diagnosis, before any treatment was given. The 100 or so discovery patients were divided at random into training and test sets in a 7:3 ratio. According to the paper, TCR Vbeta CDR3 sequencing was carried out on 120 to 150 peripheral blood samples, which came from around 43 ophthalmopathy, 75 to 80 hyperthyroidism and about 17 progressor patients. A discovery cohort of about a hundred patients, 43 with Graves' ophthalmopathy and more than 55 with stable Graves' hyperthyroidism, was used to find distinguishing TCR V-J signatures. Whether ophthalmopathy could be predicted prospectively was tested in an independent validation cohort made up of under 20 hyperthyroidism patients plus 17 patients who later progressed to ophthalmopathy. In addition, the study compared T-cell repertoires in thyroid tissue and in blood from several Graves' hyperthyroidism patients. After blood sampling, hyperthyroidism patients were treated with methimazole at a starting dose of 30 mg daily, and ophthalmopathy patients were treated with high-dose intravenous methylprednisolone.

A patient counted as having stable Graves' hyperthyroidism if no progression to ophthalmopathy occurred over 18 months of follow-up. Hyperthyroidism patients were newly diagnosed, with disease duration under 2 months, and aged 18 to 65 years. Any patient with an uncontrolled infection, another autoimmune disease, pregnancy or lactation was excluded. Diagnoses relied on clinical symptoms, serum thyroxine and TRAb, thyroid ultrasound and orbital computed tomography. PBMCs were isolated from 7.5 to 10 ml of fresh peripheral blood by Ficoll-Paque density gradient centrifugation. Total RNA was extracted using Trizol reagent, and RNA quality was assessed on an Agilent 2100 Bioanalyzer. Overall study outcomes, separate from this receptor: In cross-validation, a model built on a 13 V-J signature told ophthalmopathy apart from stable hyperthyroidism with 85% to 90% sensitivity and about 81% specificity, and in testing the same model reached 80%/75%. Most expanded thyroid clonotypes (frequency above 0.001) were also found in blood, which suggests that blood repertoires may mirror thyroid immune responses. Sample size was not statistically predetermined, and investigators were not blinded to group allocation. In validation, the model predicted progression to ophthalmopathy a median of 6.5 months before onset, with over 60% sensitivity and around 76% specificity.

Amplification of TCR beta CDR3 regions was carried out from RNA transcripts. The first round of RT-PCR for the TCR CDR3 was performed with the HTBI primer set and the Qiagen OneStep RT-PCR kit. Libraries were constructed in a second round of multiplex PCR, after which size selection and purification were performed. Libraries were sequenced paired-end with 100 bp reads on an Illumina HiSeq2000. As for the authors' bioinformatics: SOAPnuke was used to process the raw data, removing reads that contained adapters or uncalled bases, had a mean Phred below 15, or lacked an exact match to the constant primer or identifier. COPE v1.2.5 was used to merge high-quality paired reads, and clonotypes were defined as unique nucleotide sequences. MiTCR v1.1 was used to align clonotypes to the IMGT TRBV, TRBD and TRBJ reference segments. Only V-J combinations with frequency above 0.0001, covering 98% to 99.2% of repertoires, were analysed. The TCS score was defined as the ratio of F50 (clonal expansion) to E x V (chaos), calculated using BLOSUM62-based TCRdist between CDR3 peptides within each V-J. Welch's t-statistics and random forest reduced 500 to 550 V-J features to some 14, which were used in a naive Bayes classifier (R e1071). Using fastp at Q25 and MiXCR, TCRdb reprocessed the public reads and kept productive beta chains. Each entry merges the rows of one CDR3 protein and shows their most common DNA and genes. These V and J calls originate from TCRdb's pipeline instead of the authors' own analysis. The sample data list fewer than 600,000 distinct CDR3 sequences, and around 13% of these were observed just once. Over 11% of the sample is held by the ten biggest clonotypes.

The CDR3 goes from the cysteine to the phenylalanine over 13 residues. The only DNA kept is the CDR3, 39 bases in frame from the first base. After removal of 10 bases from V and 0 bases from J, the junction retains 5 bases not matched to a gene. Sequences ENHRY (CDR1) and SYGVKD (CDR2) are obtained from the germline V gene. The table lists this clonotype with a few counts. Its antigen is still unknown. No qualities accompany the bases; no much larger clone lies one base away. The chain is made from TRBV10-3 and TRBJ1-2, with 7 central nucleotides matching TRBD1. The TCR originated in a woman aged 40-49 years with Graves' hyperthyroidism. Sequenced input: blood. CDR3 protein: CATHGTANYGYTF. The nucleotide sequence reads TGTGCCACCCATGGGACAGCTAACTATGGCTACACCTTC.